The 23 T cell receptor beta chains presented below share a single source sample, sequenced in a study of blood T cell repertoires in COVID-19. Here immunoSEQ multiplex PCR was the method, and the copy in TCRdb shows in-frame clones only, minus some. The data contain about 500,000 clones, about 91% of them singletons. The sequenced sample consisted of peripheral blood. The receptors shown here come from a man in his late teens or twenties with COVID-19, enrolled during active disease.

This rearrangement joins TRBV6-5 to TRBJ2-5; 8 bases map to TRBD1. The germline V gene encodes CDR1 MNHEY and CDR2 SVGAGI. The CDR3 covers 14 residues. The trim removed 2 bases at V and 1 base at J, leaving 0 bases unmatched. In nucleotides, the CDR3 is TGTGCCAGCAGTTACGGACAGGGCCAAGAGACCCAGTACTTC. Its protein is CASSYGQGQETQYF.

The chain has TRBV7-3 and TRBJ2-1; tentatively, D is TRBD1 (6 bases). The CDR3 runs to 16 residues. The germline CDR1 and CDR2 sequences are SGHTA and FQGTGA. The V gene lost 6 bases and the J gene lost 4 bases, with 19 bases spanning the gap. In DNA, the CDR3 is TGTGCCAGCAGTCTCATGCCGGGACAAGCGTACAATGAGCAGTTCTTC. Its translation is CASSLMPGQAYNEQFF.

The rearrangement joins TRBV3-1 (or the pseudogene TRBV3-2) to TRBJ1-2; no clear D gene. The CDR3 extends over 13 amino acids. Between the trimmed V and J ends, which lost 3 bases and 4 bases, there was a span of 9 bases. Per the germline V gene, CDR1 is LGHDT and CDR2 is YNNKEL (reference sequence). The CDR3 protein is CASSQQARYGYTF. The CDR3 DNA reads as TGTGCCAGCAGCCAGCAGGCCCGCTATGGCTACACCTTC.

The chain's CDR3 is CASSYSSFPDTQYF. CDR3 in DNA: TGTGCCAGCAGTTACTCGAGTTTTCCAGATACGCAGTATTTT. The rearrangement uses TRBV6-5 and TRBJ2-3; the D is unclear. In germline, CDR1 is MNHEY, CDR2 SVGAGI. The CDR3 sequence is 14 residues long. V was pared by 0 bases and J by 4 bases, with 8 bases between.

This clone is a singleton in its sample. The chain has TRBV18 and TRBJ1-5, with D maybe TRBD1 (6 bases). CDR3 length: 13 amino acids. Per germline, CDR1 KGHSH and CDR2 LQKENI. Deletions cut 4 bases from V and 3 bases from J, with 7 bases between. CDR3 loop: CASSRQDNQPQHF. CDR3 bases: TGTGCCAGCTCACGACAGGACAATCAGCCCCAGCATTTT.

V usage is TRBV5-1 and J usage is TRBJ1-1, with 7 bases aligning to TRBD1. The junction had 17 bases not matched to a gene; V was cut back by 5 bases and J by 4 bases. Germline V lookup: CDR1 SGHRS, CDR2 YFSETQ. The CDR3 sequence is 17 residues long. The chain's CDR3 is CASSLFPLGQGGTEAFF. The CDR3 DNA follows: TGCGCCAGCAGTCTTTTTCCATTAGGGCAGGGGGGCACTGAAGCTTTCTTT.

The chain uses TRBV6-4 and TRBJ2-3, with D uncertain. CDR3 length equals 13 residues. V was shortened by 3 bases and J by 6 bases, with 10 bases between the two germline ends. Germline loops: CDR1 MRHNA, CDR2 SNTAGT. CDR3 DNA: TGTGCCAGCAGTGATACCTCCCAGGATACGCAGTATTTT. This sequence encodes CASSDTSQDTQYF.

V usage is TRBV4-1 and J usage is TRBJ2-1; D gene ambiguous. V was trimmed by 5 bases and J by 12 bases, leaving 14 bases between them. The V gene's germline CDR1 is MGHRA and CDR2 YSYEKL. The CDR3 is 12 amino acids. The CDR3 DNA reads TGCGCCAGCAGCGCACAGTCCAGGTGGCAGTTCTTC. It codes for CASSAQSRWQFF.

V usage is TRBV14 and J usage is TRBJ1-4; 7 bases agree with TRBD1. V trimming: 1 base; J trimming: 0 bases; junction bases outside the gene matches: 8. This CDR3 spans 18 amino acids. Germline V gene sequence: CDR1 SGHDN, CDR2 FVKESK. The CDR3 here is CASSQVWQGDTTNEKLFF. In nucleotides, the CDR3 is TGTGCCAGCAGCCAAGTGTGGCAGGGGGATACAACTAATGAAAAACTGTTTTTT.

J is TRBJ2-1 and V is TRBV19; tentatively, D is TRBD2 (6 bases). The germline V gene encodes CDR1 LNHDA and CDR2 SQIVND (reference sequence). Trimming took off 9 bases at V and 1 base at J, with 13 bases between the two ends. The CDR3 has 14 amino acids. The CDR3 coding sequence is TGTGCCAGCATGGGGGGTCTTTCCTACAATGAGCAGTTCTTC. It codes for CASMGGLSYNEQFF. The variable domain in full, with the rest retrieved from reference TRBV19 and TRBJ2-1, is DGGITQSPKYLFRKEGQNVTLSCEQNLNHDAMYWYRQDPGQGLRLIYYSQIVNDFQKGDIAEGYSVSREKKESFPLTVTSAQKNPTAFYLCASMGGLSYNEQFFGPGTRLTVL.

The chain links TRBV5-1 to TRBJ2-5; the D gene is possibly TRBD1 (6 bases). Germline V CDR1 and CDR2: SGHRS, YFSETQ. The CDR3 runs to 14 residues. Trimming stripped 4 bases from V and 2 bases from J, with 12 bases between. CDR3 nucleotides: TGCGCCAGCAGCCCGGACAGTCCTCAAGAGACCCAGTACTTC. Protein: CASSPDSPQETQYF.

In its sample, this clone was seen once. The J gene is TRBJ2-5, the V gene TRBV3-1 (or the pseudogene TRBV3-2); 7 nucleotides line up with TRBD2. Germline V gene sequence: CDR1 LGHDT, CDR2 YNNKEL (reference sequence). The CDR3 length is 12 residues. V was clipped by 3 bases and J by 13 bases; unmatched bases: 8. CDR3 protein: CASSQAGTGGYF. For the CDR3, the DNA is TGTGCCAGCAGCCAGGCGGGCACGGGAGGGTACTTC.

The chain has TRBV27 and TRBJ1-4, with a weak D call TRBD1 (5 bases). The germline V gene encodes CDR1 MNHEY and CDR2 SMNVEV (reference sequence). The CDR3 runs to 13 residues. With 4 bases removed from V and 4 bases from J, the gap between germline ends came to 7 bases. This CDR3 is CASSYQGNEKLFF. The DNA for the CDR3 is TGTGCCAGCAGTTACCAGGGTAATGAAAAACTGTTTTTT.

The chain carries TRBV7-9 and TRBJ2-1; TRBD1 might be the D (5 bases). V was cut by 1 base and J by 8 bases, with 12 bases left in between. This CDR3 spans 14 amino acids. Germline V gene data show CDR1 as SEHNR and CDR2 as FQNEAQ (reference sequence). The chain's CDR3 is CASSLEAGYDEQFF. In DNA form, the CDR3 reads TGTGCCAGCAGCTTAGAGGCAGGGTACGATGAGCAGTTCTTC. Full variable domain (missing parts from reference TRBV7-9 and TRBJ2-1): DTGVSQNPRHKITKRGQNVTFRCDPISEHNRLYWYRQTLGQGPEFLTYFQNEAQLEKSRLLSDRFSAERPKGSFSTLEIQRTEQGDSAMYLCASSLEAGYDEQFFGPGTRLTVL.

The chain has TRBV6-1 and TRBJ1-2, with D possibly being TRBD1 (5 bases). Between the trimmed V and J ends, which lost 3 bases and 6 bases, there was a span of 11 bases. The V gene's germline CDR1 is MNHNS and CDR2 SASEGT. The CDR3 has 13 amino acids. DNA of the CDR3: TGTGCCAGCAGTGACCAGGGCAGGGATGGCTACACCTTC. This translates into CASSDQGRDGYTF.

The V gene is TRBV29-1, the J gene TRBJ2-5; 7 bases match TRBD1. This CDR3 comprises 14 residues. V trimming: 1 base; J trimming: 4 bases; junction bases outside the gene matches: 6. Germline CDR1 and CDR2: SQVTM and ANQGSEA. CDR3 bases: TGCAGCGTTGAAGTGGGGACAGATACAGAGACCCAGTACTTC. Translated: CSVEVGTDTETQYF.

This chain connects TRBV5-1 to TRBJ2-1, with D perhaps TRBD2 (5 bases). Trimming removed 2 bases from V and 5 bases from J, with 11 bases in between. The CDR3 consists of 14 residues. Germline V gene data show CDR1 as SGHRS and CDR2 as YFSETQ. In nucleotides, the CDR3 is TGCGCCAGCAGCTTTTCTAGCCGAGACAATGAGCAGTTCTTC. Protein sequence: CASSFSSRDNEQFF. The full variable domain, rest sourced from reference TRBV5-1 and TRBJ2-1, is KAGVTQTPRYLIKTRGQQVTLSCSPISGHRSVSWYQQTPGQGLQFLFEYFSETQRNKGNFPGRFSGRQFSNSRSEMNVSTLELGDSALYLCASSFSSRDNEQFFGPGTRLTVL.

The J gene is TRBJ2-2, the V gene TRBV7-2; no definite D call. Germline V lookup: CDR1 SGHTA, CDR2 FQGNSA. The V end lost 2 bases, the J end lost 0 bases, and 4 bases lay between the germline ends. This CDR3 has 14 amino acids. The CDR3, as DNA: TGTGCCAGCAGCTTAAACTCGAACACCGGGGAGCTGTTTTTT. It codes for CASSLNSNTGELFF.

The chain carries TRBV5-1 and TRBJ1-2, with 8 nucleotides matching TRBD1. CDR3 length: 18 residues. Germline trimming cut 2 bases from V and 0 bases from J; bases unmatched to any gene: 12. The germline gives CDR1 SGHRS, CDR2 YFSETQ. The CDR3 bases are TGCGCCAGCAGCTTATATCGAACAGGGGGGGTCGCTAACTATGGCTACACCTTC. Residues: CASSLYRTGGVANYGYTF.

This clone has only one observation. The V call is TRBV15, the J call TRBJ2-3, with D unresolved. The CDR3 is 14 residues long. V was pared by 1 base and J by 4 bases, with 9 bases between. In germline, CDR1 is LNHNV, CDR2 YYDKDF (reference sequence). In nucleotides, the CDR3 is TGTGCCACCAGCAGAGCCACTCTAGCAGATACGCAGTATTTT. It encodes CATSRATLADTQYF.

The chain combines TRBV18 with TRBJ2-1; maybe TRBD1 (6 bases). V lost 4 bases to trimming and J lost 0 bases, with 10 bases between them. Germline values: CDR1 KGHSH, CDR2 LQKENI. The CDR3 contains 15 residues. The CDR3 DNA sequence: TGTGCCAGCTCACTAGGGGGATACTCCTACAATGAGCAGTTCTTC. Its protein product is CASSLGGYSYNEQFF.

V gene TRBV19 combines with J gene TRBJ1-5; no clear D gene. The CDR3 covers 12 residues. Germline CDR1 and CDR2: LNHDA and SQIVND (reference sequence). Deletions cut 9 bases from V and 3 bases from J, with 9 bases between. CDR3 protein: CARYSSNQPQHF. The CDR3, as DNA: TGTGCCAGGTACAGTTCCAATCAGCCCCAGCATTTT.

J is TRBJ2-1 and V is TRBV5-6, with 9 bases lining up with TRBD1. The CDR3 totals 15 residues. Germline V gene sequence: CDR1 SGHDT, CDR2 YYEEEE. V lost 4 bases to trimming and J lost 6 bases; unmatched junction nucleotides: 8. CDR3 sequence (DNA): TGTGCCAGCAGCGCGACGACAGGGGGTCGCAATGAGCAGTTCTTC. Translation gives CASSATTGGRNEQFF.